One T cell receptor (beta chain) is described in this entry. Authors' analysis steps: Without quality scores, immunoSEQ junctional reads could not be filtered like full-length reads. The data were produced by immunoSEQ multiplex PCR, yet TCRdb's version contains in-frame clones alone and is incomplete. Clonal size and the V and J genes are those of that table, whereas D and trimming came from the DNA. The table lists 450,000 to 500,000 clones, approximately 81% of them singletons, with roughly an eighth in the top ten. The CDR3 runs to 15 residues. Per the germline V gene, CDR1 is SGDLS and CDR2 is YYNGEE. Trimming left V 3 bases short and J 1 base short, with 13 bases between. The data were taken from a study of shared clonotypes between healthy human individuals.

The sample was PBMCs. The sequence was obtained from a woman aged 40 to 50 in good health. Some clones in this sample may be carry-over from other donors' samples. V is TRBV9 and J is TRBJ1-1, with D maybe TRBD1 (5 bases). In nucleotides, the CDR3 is TGTGCCAGCAGCGCCTCGGGGGGGACGAACACTGAAGCTTTCTTT. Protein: CASSASGGTNTEAFF.